This is a list of T cell receptor beta chains from one sample in a study of vaccination effects on CD4 cells after COVID-19. This table comes from immunoSEQ multiplex PCR, and its TCRdb copy is limited to in-frame clones, with some not included. The sample holds tens of thousands of clones; about two thirds are singletons and the top ten take 8% to 9%. These receptors lack a known antigen. This specimen was CD4+ T cells from PBMCs cultured with SARS-CoV-2 spike peptides, taken after COVID-19 vaccination. The receptors here all came from a human donor who received a COVID-19 vaccine. CDR3s include the opening cysteine and the closing phenylalanine or tryptophan. The D gene is left open where the match is weak. A clone size is listed for some rows: how often the clone was seen (once, few, many), or a class if it is expanded.

>TRBD2|TRBV6-5|TRBJ2-7|-
TGTGCCAGCAGAAAAACTAGCGGGAGGACCTACGAGCAGTACTTC
CASRKTSGRTYEQYF
>TRBD2|TRBV3-1/TRBV3-2|TRBJ2-7|many
TGTGCCAGCAGCCGCAAGTCCCCGGGACTAGCGGGGGGTGCCTACGAGCAGTACTTC
CASSRKSPGLAGGAYEQYF
>-|TRBV27|TRBJ2-7|once
TGTGCCAGCAGTGCCTCGAACGTTTACGAGCAGTACTTC
CASSASNVYEQYF
>-|TRBV3-1/TRBV3-2|TRBJ2-3|-
TGTGCCAGCAGCCTATTCACGGCGGGGGCCCGGGATACGCAGTATTTT
CASSLFTAGARDTQYF
>-|TRBV11-2|TRBJ1-2|-
TGTGCCAGCAGCTTACTGGGTGATGGCTACACCTTC
CASSLLGDGYTF
>-|TRBV5-4|TRBJ2-7|-
TGTGCCAGCAGCCCTGGGAACGGTAAGAGCTCCTACGAGCAGTACTTC
CASSPGNGKSSYEQYF
>-|TRBV5-1|TRBJ2-7|-
TGCGCCAGCAGCTTGTCCCCTAGCACCTACGAGCAGTACTTC
CASSLSPSTYEQYF
>TRBD1|TRBV6-5|TRBJ2-3|-
TGTGCCAGCAGTACAATGACAGGGGATACGCAGTATTTT
CASSTMTGDTQYF
>-|TRBV18|TRBJ2-1|-
TGTGCCAGCTCACCATTGGGGGATGAGCAGTTCTTC
CASSPLGDEQFF
>-|TRBV11-2|TRBJ2-7|-
TGTGCCAGCAGCCAAACCGAAGGTAGCAGACAGTACTTC
CASSQTEGSRQYF
>TRBD1|TRBV5-6|TRBJ1-4|-
TGTGCCAGCAGTTTTGACAGGGGCGGCGAAAAACTGTTTTTT
CASSFDRGGEKLFF
>TRBD1|TRBV6-5|TRBJ1-5|-
TGTGCCAGCGAAAACAGGGGAAATCAGCCCCAGCATTTT
CASENRGNQPQHF
>-|TRBV18|TRBJ2-6|-
TGTGCCAGCTCACCCCCGGGCTACGGGGCCAACGTCCTGACTTTC
CASSPPGYGANVLTF
>-|TRBV19|TRBJ2-2|-
TGTGCCAGTAGTATGAATACCGGGGAGCTGTTTTTT
CASSMNTGELFF
>TRBD1|TRBV5-1|TRBJ2-1|-
TGCGCCAGCTGTCCGGGGACAGGGGGCGCTGAGCAGTTCTTC
CASCPGTGGAEQFF
>-|TRBV30|TRBJ2-2|-
TGTGCCTGGAGACTCACCGGGGAGCTGTTTTTT
CAWRLTGELFF
>-|TRBV6-1|TRBJ2-7|few
TGTGCCAGCAGTGAATTCCCGGGGGAAATGTACGAGCAGTACTTC
CASSEFPGEMYEQYF
>TRBD2|TRBV18|TRBJ2-1|-
TGTGCCAGCTCACGTGGGACTAGCGGGGTAAGCTCCTACAATGAGCAGTTCTTC
CASSRGTSGVSSYNEQFF
>-|TRBV7-2|TRBJ1-3|-
TGTGCCAGCAGCAAGAGAAGGGCAGGGGCTGGAAACACCATATATTTT
CASSKRRAGAGNTIYF
>TRBD1|TRBV18|TRBJ1-2|few
TGTGCCAGCTCACCAGCGGGACAGACTAACTATGGCTACACCTTC
CASSPAGQTNYGYTF
>-|TRBV19|TRBJ2-6|-
TGTGCCAGTAGTACCGAAACGCAGGGGACTGGGGCCAACGTCCTGACTTTC
CASSTETQGTGANVLTF
>TRBD1|TRBV3-1/TRBV3-2|TRBJ1-6|-
TGTGCCAGCAGCCATGGCAGGGGGAATTCACCCCTCCACTTT
CASSHGRGNSPLHF
>TRBD2|TRBV5-8|TRBJ2-7|once
TGTGCCAGCAGCCCGACTAGCGGGAGGCCCTACGAGCAGTACTTC
CASSPTSGRPYEQYF
>-|TRBV12-3/TRBV12-4|TRBJ1-1|-
TGTGCCACCTCCGGACAGCCGAACACTGAAGCTTTCTTT
CATSGQPNTEAFF
>-|TRBV14|TRBJ1-1|-
TGTGCCAGCAGCCACACCTGGGCTTTCTTT
CASSHTWAFF
>-|TRBV25-1|TRBJ2-7|-
TGTGCCAGCAACTCAGGGTTCTCTTACGAGCAGTACTTC
CASNSGFSYEQYF
>-|TRBV20-1|TRBJ1-2|-
TGCAGTGCTAGTCAGGGTAATAAGGACTACACCTTC
CSASQGNKDYTF
>TRBD2|TRBV29-1|TRBJ2-1|few
TGCAGCATGTCGACTAGCGGGAGCCACAATGAGCAGTTCTTC
CSMSTSGSHNEQFF
>TRBD2|TRBV5-4|TRBJ2-2|-
TGTGCCAGCAGCTCGGGACTAGCGGGGCGCGGCGCGAACACCGGGGAGCTGTTTTTT
CASSSGLAGRGANTGELFF
>TRBD1|TRBV24-1|TRBJ1-2|medium-sized
TGTGCCACCAGTCAACAGGGGGCGCTTGGCTACACCTTC
CATSQQGALGYTF
>-|TRBV10-3|TRBJ2-1|-
TGTGCCATCAGTGAGGACAGGCGGACCAATGAGCAGTTCTTC
CAISEDRRTNEQFF
>TRBD2|TRBV2|TRBJ2-1|-
TGTGCCAGCAGTGTGGGTAGCGGGAGACGTGGCGATGAGCAGTTCTTC
CASSVGSGRRGDEQFF
>TRBD1|TRBV5-1|TRBJ1-3|-
TGCGCCAGCAGCGGAGGGGACAGGAGGGGTGGAAACACCATATATTTT
CASSGGDRRGGNTIYF
>-|TRBV18|TRBJ2-2|-
TGTGCCAGCTCACAGCGACCGGACACCGGGGAGCTGTTTTTT
CASSQRPDTGELFF
>-|TRBV6-5|TRBJ2-7|-
TGTGCCAGCAGTCGACCCCATCCAACAGCCTACGAGCAGTACTTC
CASSRPHPTAYEQYF
>-|TRBV18|TRBJ1-1|few
TGTGCCAGCTCACCACCAGGGGCACGGACTGAAGCTTTCTTT
CASSPPGARTEAFF
>TRBD1|TRBV6-6|TRBJ2-2|once
TGTGCCAGCAGTTACACACAGGGGGCTTACACCGGGGAGCTGTTTTTT
CASSYTQGAYTGELFF
>-|TRBV2|TRBJ1-5|-
TGTGCCAGCAGTGATAGACAGGAACCTAATCAGCCCCAGCATTTT
CASSDRQEPNQPQHF
>-|TRBV5-1|TRBJ1-5|few
TGCGCCAGCAGCTTGACCGACAGGAGCAATCAGCCCCAGCATTTT
CASSLTDRSNQPQHF
>TRBD2|TRBV5-1|TRBJ2-5|once
TGCGCCAGCAGCTTGGCCCCGGCGGGGGGCCAAGAGACCCAGTACTTC
CASSLAPAGGQETQYF
>TRBD2|TRBV4-1|TRBJ2-2|-
TGCGCCAGCAGCCATGGTAGCTGGCGGGGGGGCTACACCGGGGAGCTGTTTTTT
CASSHGSWRGGYTGELFF
>-|TRBV30|TRBJ2-5|few
TGTGCCTGGAATCGGGCAGCCCAAGAGACCCAGTACTTC
CAWNRAAQETQYF
>-|TRBV5-1|TRBJ1-2|-
TGCGCCAGCAGCTTAACAGAGCAGGGTCGAGGGCTTAACTATGGCTACACCTTC
CASSLTEQGRGLNYGYTF
>-|TRBV7-9|TRBJ1-1|-
TGTGCCAGCAGCTTAGCGATATCAGGGGTCACTGAAGCTTTCTTT
CASSLAISGVTEAFF
>-|TRBV7-7|TRBJ2-1|few
TGTGCCAGCAGCTTAGCCCCGACCGGAAATGAGCAGTTCTTC
CASSLAPTGNEQFF
>TRBD2|TRBV11-2|TRBJ2-5|-
TGTGCCAGCAGCCGGCCTTCTAGCGGGAGGGCCGGAGGATTGGAGACCCAGTACTTC
CASSRPSSGRAGGLETQYF
>TRBD1|TRBV29-1|TRBJ1-3|-
TGCAGCGCCACCAAAGACAGGGGTGGTGGAAACACCATATATTTT
CSATKDRGGGNTIYF
>-|TRBV6-4|TRBJ1-2|-
TGTGCCAGCAGTGGAGTCTCGGCAGGGATTTATGGCTACACCTTC
CASSGVSAGIYGYTF
>-|TRBV19|TRBJ1-2|-
TGTGCCAGTAGTATAATGCAGGGAGAGCATGGCTACACCTTC
CASSIMQGEHGYTF
>-|TRBV30|TRBJ1-2|-
TGTGCCTGGAGTGTACTCAGCTATGGCTACACCTTC
CAWSVLSYGYTF